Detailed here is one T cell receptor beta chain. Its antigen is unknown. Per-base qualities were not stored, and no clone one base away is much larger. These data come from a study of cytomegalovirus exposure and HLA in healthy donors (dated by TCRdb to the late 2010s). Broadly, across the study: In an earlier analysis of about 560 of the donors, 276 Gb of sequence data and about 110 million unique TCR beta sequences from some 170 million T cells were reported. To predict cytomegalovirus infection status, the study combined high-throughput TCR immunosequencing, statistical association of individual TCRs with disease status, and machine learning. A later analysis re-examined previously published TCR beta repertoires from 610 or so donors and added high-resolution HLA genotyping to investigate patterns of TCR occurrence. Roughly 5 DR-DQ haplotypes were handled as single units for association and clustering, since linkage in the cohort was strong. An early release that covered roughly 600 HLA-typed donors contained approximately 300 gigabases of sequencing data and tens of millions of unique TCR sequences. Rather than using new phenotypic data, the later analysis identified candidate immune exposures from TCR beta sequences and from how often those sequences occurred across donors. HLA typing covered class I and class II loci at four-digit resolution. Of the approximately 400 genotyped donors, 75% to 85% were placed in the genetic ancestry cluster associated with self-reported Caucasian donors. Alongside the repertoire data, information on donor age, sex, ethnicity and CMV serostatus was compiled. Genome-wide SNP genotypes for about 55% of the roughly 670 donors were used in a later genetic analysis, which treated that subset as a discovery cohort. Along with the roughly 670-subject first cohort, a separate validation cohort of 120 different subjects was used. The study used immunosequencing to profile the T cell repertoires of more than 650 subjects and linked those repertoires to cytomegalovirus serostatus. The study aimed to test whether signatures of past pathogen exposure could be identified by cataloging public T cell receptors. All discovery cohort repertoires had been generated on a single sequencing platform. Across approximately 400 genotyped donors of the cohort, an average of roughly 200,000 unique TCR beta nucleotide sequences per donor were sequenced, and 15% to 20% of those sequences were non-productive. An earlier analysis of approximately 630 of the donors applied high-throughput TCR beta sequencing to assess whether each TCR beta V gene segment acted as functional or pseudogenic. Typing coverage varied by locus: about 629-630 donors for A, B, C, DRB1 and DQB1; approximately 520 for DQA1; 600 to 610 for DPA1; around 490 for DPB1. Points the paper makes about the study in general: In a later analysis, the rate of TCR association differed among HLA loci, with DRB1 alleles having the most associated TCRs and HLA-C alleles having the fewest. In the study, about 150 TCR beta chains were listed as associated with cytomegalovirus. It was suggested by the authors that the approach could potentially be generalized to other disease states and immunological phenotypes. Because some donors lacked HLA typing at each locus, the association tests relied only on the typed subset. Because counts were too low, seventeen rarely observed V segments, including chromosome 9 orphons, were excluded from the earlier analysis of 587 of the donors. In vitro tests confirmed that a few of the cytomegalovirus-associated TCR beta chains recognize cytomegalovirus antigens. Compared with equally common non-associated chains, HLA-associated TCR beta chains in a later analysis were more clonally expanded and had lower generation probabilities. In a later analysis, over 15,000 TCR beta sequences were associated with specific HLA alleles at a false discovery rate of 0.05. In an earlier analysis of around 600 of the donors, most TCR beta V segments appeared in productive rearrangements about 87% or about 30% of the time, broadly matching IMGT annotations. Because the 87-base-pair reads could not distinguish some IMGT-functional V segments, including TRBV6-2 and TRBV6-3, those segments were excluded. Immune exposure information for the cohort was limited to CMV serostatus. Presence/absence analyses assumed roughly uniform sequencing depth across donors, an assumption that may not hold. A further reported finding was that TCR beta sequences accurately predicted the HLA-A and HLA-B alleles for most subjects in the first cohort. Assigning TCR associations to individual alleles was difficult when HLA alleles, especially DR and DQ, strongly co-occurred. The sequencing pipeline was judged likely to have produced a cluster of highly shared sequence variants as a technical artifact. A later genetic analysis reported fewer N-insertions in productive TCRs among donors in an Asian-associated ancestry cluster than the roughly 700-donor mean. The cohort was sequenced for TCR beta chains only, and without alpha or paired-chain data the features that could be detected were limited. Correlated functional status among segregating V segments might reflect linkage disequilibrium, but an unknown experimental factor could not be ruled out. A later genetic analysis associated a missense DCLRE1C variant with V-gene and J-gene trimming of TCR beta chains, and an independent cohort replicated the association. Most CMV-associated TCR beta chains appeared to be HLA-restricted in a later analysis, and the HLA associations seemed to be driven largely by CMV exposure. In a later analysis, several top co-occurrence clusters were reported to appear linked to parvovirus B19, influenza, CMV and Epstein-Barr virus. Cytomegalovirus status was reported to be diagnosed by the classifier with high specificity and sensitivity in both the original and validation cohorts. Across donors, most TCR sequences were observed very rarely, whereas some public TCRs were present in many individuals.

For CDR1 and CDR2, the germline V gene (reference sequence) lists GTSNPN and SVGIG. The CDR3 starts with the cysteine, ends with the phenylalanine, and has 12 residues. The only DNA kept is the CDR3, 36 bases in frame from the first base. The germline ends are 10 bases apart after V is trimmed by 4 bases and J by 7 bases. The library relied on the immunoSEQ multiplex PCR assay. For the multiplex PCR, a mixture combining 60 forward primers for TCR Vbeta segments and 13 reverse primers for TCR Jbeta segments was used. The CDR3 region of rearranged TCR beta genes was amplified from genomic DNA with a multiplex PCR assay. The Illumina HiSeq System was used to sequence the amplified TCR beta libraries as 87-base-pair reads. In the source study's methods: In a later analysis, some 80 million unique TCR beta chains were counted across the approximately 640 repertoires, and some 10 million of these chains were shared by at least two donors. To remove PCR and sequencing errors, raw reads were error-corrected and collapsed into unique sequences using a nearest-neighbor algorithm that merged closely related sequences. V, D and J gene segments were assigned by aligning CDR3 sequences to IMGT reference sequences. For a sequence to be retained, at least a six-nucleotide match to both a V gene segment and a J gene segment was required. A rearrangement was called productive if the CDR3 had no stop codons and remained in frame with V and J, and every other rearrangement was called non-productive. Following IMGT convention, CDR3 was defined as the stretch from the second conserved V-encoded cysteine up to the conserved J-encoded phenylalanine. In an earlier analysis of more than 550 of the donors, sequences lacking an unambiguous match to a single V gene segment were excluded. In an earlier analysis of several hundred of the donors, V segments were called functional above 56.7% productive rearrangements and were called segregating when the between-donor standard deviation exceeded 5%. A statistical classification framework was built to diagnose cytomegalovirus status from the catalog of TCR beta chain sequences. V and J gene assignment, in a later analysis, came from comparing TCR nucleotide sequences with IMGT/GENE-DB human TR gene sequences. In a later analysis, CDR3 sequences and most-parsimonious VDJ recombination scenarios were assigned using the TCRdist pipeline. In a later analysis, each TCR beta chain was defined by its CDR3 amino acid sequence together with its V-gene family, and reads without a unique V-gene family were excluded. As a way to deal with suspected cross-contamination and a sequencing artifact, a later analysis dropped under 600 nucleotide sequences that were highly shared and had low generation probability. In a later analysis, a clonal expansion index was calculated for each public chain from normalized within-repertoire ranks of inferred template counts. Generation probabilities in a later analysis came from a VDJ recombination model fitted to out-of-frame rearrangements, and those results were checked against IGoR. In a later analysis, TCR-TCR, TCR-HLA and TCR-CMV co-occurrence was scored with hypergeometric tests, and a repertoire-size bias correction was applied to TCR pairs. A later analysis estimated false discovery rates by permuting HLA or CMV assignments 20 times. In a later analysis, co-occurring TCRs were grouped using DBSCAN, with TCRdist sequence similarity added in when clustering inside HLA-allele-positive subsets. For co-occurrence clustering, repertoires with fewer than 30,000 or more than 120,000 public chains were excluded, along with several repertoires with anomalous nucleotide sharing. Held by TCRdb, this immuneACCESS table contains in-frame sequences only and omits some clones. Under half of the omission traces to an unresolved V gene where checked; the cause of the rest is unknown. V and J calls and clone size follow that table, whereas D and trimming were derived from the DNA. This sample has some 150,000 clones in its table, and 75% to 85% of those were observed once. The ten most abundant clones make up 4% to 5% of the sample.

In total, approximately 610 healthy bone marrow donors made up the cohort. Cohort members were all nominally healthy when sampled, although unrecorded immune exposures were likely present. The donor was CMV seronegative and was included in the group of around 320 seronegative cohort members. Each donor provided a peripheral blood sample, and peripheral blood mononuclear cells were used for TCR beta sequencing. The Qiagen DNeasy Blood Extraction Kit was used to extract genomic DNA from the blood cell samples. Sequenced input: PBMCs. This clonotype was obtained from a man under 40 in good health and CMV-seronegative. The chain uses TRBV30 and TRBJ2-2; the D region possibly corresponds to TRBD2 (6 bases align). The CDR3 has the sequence CAWIGGSGELFF. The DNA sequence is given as TGTGCCTGGATCGGGGGTAGCGGGGAGCTGTTTTTT. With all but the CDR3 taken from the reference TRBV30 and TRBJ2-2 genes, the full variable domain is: SQTIHQWPATLVQPVGSPLSLECTVEGTSNPNLYWYRQAAGRGLQLLFYSVGIGQISSEVPQNLSASRPQDRQFILSSKKLLLSDSGFYLCAWIGGSGELFFGEGSRLTVL.